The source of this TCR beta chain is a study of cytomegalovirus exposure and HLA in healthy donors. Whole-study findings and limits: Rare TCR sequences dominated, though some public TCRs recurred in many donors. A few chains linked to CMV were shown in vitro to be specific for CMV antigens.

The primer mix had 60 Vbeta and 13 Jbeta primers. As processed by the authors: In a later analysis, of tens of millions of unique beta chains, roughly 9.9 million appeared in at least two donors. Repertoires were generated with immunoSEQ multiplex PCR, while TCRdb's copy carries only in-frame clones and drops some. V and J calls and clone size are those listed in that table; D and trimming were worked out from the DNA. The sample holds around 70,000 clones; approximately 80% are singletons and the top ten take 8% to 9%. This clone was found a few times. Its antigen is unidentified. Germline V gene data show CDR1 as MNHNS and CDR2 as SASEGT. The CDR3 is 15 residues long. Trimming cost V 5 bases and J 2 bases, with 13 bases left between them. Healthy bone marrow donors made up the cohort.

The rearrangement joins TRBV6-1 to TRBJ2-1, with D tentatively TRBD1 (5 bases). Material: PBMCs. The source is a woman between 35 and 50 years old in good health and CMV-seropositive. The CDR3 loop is CASSKFDSAYNEQFF. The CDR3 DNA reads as TGTGCCAGCAGTAAATTTGACAGCGCCTACAATGAGCAGTTCTTC.